The T cell receptor beta chain under discussion was sequenced for a study of blood T cell repertoires in COVID-19. This clone was recorded a few times. CDR3 size: 15 residues. V trimming: 1 base; J trimming: 10 bases; junction bases outside the gene matches: 4. The germline V gene encodes CDR1 LGHNA and CDR2 YSLEER. Profiled with immunoSEQ multiplex PCR; TCRdb holds only in-frame clones, not every one. This sample carries 150,000 to 200,000 clones, 88% of them seen once, and the ten largest clones take approximately 4.5%. The sequence derives from a human donor in a cohort sampled during active COVID-19. Specimen: peripheral blood. V gene TRBV4-3 combines with J gene TRBJ1-6; TRBD1 agrees at 10 bases. The CDR3 here is CASSQADRGRSPLHF. In nucleotides, the CDR3 is TGCGCCAGCAGCCAAGCGGACAGGGGGAGATCACCCCTCCACTTT.